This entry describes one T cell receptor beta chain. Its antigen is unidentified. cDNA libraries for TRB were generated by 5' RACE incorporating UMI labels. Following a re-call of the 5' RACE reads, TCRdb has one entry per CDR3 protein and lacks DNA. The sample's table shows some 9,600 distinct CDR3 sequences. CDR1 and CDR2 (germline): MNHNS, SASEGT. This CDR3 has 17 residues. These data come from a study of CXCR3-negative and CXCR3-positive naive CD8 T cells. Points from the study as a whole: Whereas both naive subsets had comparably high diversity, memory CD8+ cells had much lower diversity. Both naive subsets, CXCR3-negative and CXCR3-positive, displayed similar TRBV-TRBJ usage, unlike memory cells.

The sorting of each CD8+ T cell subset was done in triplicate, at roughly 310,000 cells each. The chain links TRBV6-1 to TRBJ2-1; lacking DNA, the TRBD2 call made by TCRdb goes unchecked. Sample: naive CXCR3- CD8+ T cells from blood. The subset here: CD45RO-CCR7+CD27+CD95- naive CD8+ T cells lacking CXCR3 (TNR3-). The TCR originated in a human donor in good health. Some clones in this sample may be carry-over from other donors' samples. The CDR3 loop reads CASSDLAGEATYNEQFF.